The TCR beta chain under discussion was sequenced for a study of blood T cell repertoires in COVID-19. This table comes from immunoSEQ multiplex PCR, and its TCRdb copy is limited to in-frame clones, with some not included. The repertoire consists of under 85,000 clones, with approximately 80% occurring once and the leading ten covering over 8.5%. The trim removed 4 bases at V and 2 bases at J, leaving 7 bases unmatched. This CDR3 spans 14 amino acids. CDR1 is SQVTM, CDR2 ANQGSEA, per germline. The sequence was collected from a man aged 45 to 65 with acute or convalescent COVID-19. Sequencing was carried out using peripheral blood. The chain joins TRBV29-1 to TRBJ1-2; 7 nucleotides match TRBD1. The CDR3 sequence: CSVGSGTENYGYTF. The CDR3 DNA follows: TGCAGCGTTGGGTCCGGGACAGAAAACTATGGCTACACCTTC.